This entry describes one T cell receptor beta chain. This specimen belongs to a study of blood T cells in healthy people across ages. Every sample yielded at least 6.5 million isolated PBMCs. A sample-barcoded 5' primer and a J-beta primer mix were used in a second PCR of roughly 6 to 11 cycles. TCRdb redid the calling of the 5' RACE reads with MiXCR, one entry per CDR3 protein. The table has hundreds of thousands of distinct CDR3 sequences, around 25% seen once. V was pared by 7 bases and J by 4 bases, with 10 bases between. The CDR3 is 12 amino acids. Germline CDR1 is SQVTM and CDR2 is ANQGSEA. Separately, the same data were catalogued under a study of T cells of mothers and their children.

The sequence came from a boy under 18 in good health. The chain employs TRBV29-1 and TRBJ2-2, with D possibly matching TRBD1 (5 bases). The sequenced material came from blood. This CDR3 reads CSGRVSTGELFF. Written as DNA, the CDR3 is TGCAGCGGCAGGGTTTCCACCGGGGAGCTGTTTTTT.